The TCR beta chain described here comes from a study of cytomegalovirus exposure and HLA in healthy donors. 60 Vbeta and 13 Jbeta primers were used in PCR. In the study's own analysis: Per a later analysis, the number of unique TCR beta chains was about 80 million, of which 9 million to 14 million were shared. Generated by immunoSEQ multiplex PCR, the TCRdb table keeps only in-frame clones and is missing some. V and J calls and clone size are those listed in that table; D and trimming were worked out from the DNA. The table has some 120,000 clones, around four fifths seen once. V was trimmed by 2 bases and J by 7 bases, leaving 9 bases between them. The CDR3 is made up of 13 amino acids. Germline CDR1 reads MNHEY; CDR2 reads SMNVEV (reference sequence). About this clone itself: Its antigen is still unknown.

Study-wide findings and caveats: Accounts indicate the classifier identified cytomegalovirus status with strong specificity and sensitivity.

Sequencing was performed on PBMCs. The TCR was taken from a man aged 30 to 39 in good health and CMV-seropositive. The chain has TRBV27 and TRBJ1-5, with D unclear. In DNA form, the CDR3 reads TGTGCCAGCAGTTTAAACGGTAACCAGCCCCAGCATTTT. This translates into CASSLNGNQPQHF.